These T cell receptor beta chains were read from a single sample in a study of shared clonotypes between healthy human individuals. Clones were read by immunoSEQ multiplex PCR, and TCRdb kept only the in-frame ones, dropping some. The sample carries about 730,000 clones, roughly 72% recorded once. The sample comprised memory CD4+ T cells sorted from blood. The receptors originated from a woman in her 30s in good health. The CDR3 runs from the conserved cysteine through the conserved F or W. A D gene is named only where the DNA matches it firmly. A clone size is listed for some rows: how often the clone was seen (once, few, many), or a class if it is expanded.

d_gene,v_gene,j_gene,abundance,CDR3aa,CDR3nt
TRBD2,TRBV2,TRBJ2-1,-,CASSLGTRGKGQFF,TGTGCCAGCAGCCTCGGGACTAGGGGAAAGGGGCAGTTCTTC
-,TRBV6-4,TRBJ2-3,-,CASINTDTQYF,TGTGCCAGCATTAACACAGATACGCAGTATTTT
-,TRBV30,TRBJ2-1,few,CAWSRRDNEQFF,TGTGCCTGGAGTCGGAGGGACAATGAGCAGTTCTTC
-,TRBV2,TRBJ2-2,once,CASSRQGHGELFF,TGTGCCAGCAGCAGGCAGGGTCACGGGGAGCTGTTTTTT
TRBD1,TRBV6-5,TRBJ2-4,many,CASSVDRGPAFQYF,TGTGCCAGCAGTGTAGACAGGGGGCCGGCTTTTCAGTACTTC
-,TRBV5-8,TRBJ2-2,-,CASTPHRAGELFF,TGTGCCAGCACCCCCCATAGGGCCGGGGAGCTGTTTTTT
-,TRBV19,TRBJ1-2,few,CASRWRAPSAGYTF,TGTGCCAGTAGATGGAGGGCCCCCTCGGCTGGCTACACCTTC
-,TRBV10-2,TRBJ2-3,-,CASRGGVGTDTQYF,TGCGCCAGCAGAGGTGGTGTGGGGACAGATACGCAGTATTTT
TRBD2,TRBV5-1,TRBJ2-5,-,CASSFGPSGETQYF,TGCGCCAGCAGCTTCGGCCCTAGCGGTGAGACCCAGTACTTC
TRBD2,TRBV4-2,TRBJ2-3,-,CASSQDALAGPVTDTQYF,TGTGCCAGCAGCCAAGACGCCCTAGCGGGGCCGGTCACAGATACGCAGTATTTT
TRBD2,TRBV28,TRBJ2-3,-,CASSTLAVSTDTQYF,TGTGCCAGCAGCACACTAGCGGTTAGCACAGATACGCAGTATTTT
TRBD1,TRBV5-8,TRBJ1-2,-,CASSLGTGVGANYGYTF,TGTGCCAGCAGCTTGGGGACAGGGGTAGGGGCTAACTATGGCTACACCTTC
-,TRBV27,TRBJ2-7,many,CASSLKAPYEQYF,TGTGCCAGCAGCCTTAAGGCCCCCTACGAGCAGTACTTC
-,TRBV7-2,TRBJ2-6,-,CASSLRVQTYSGANVLTF,TGTGCCAGCAGCTTAAGGGTTCAGACGTACTCTGGGGCCAACGTCCTGACTTTC
-,TRBV6-5,TRBJ1-5,-,CASSYQRQPQHF,TGTGCCAGCAGTTACCAACGTCAGCCCCAGCATTTT
-,TRBV6-1,TRBJ2-3,many,CASKVGGTDTQYF,TGTGCCAGCAAGGTGGGAGGCACAGATACGCAGTATTTT
TRBD1,TRBV4-1,TRBJ2-1,-,CASSQGYARDRGLNEQFF,TGCGCCAGCAGCCAAGGGTACGCTCGGGACAGGGGGCTTAATGAGCAGTTCTTC
-,TRBV2,TRBJ1-2,-,CASTSTRNYGYTF,TGTGCCAGCACTTCCACAAGGAACTATGGCTACACCTTC
TRBD1,TRBV19,TRBJ1-1,-,CASSPRDRGKMNTEAFF,TGTGCCAGTAGTCCTCGGGACAGGGGGAAAATGAACACTGAAGCTTTCTTT
-,TRBV19,TRBJ2-6,few,CASSAGGYSGANVLTF,TGTGCCAGTAGTGCAGGGGGGTACTCTGGGGCCAACGTCCTGACTTTC
TRBD1,TRBV11-3,TRBJ2-5,-,CASSSGTGSVETQYF,TGTGCCAGCAGTTCGGGGACAGGGTCGGTCGAGACCCAGTACTTC
-,TRBV7-2,TRBJ2-4,-,CASSLFELSEGYF,TGTGCCAGCAGCTTATTTGAATTGAGTGAAGGGTACTTC
-,TRBV10-3,TRBJ2-5,-,CAISRTFQETQYF,TGTGCCATCAGCCGGACTTTCCAAGAGACCCAGTACTTC
-,TRBV21-1,TRBJ1-5,-,CASSKKGADRNEYSNQPQHF,TGTGCCAGCAGCAAAAAAGGAGCGGACAGGAACGAATATAGCAATCAGCCCCAGCATTTT
-,TRBV18,TRBJ1-3,-,CASSPQGAGNTIYF,TGTGCCAGCTCACCCCAGGGTGCTGGAAACACCATATATTTT
TRBD2,TRBV2,TRBJ2-1,-,CASSELSHQGLANSYNEQFF,TGTGCCAGCAGTGAATTGTCGCATCAGGGACTAGCTAACTCCTACAATGAGCAGTTCTTC
-,TRBV19,TRBJ1-4,-,CASSTQRGAEKLFF,TGTGCCAGTAGTACCCAGCGGGGGGCCGAAAAACTGTTTTTT
TRBD1,TRBV4-1,TRBJ2-7,-,CASSHLLPGQAPYEQYF,TGCGCCAGCAGCCATCTCCTTCCGGGACAGGCACCCTACGAGCAGTACTTC
TRBD2,TRBV5-1,TRBJ2-1,-,CASSLYGTGTGLAGATKPNEQFF,TGCGCCAGCAGCTTGTACGGGACAGGAACCGGACTAGCGGGAGCAACGAAACCCAATGAGCAGTTCTTC
-,TRBV28,TRBJ1-2,few,CASSLAGYYGYTF,TGTGCCAGCAGTTTGGCAGGGTATTATGGCTACACCTTC
-,TRBV19,TRBJ2-3,once,CASSIRVPRASTDTQYF,TGTGCCAGTAGTATCCGGGTTCCTAGGGCTAGCACAGATACGCAGTATTTT
-,TRBV19,TRBJ1-5,-,CASTAGWAGVQPQHF,TGTGCCAGTACTGCAGGTTGGGCCGGGGTCCAGCCCCAGCATTTT
TRBD1,TRBV6-5,TRBJ2-7,-,CASSLQGALYEQYF,TGTGCCAGCAGTCTTCAGGGGGCCCTTTACGAGCAGTACTTC
TRBD2,TRBV5-1,TRBJ2-5,-,CASSSLTSGETQYF,TGCGCCAGCAGCTCCCTGACTAGCGGGGAGACCCAGTACTTC
-,TRBV7-8,TRBJ2-7,-,CASSSLAGFLTYEQYF,TGTGCCAGCAGCTCATTAGCTGGATTCCTCACCTACGAGCAGTACTTC
-,TRBV19,TRBJ2-7,-,CASSSQGGDYEQYF,TGTGCCAGTAGTTCACAGGGCGGCGACTACGAGCAGTACTTC
TRBD1,TRBV10-3,TRBJ2-7,-,CAIGTADTYEQYF,TGTGCCATTGGGACAGCCGATACCTACGAGCAGTACTTC
TRBD1,TRBV11-2,TRBJ2-2,-,CASSLKTGVTGELFF,TGTGCCAGCAGCCTAAAGACAGGGGTCACCGGGGAGCTGTTTTTT
-,TRBV19,TRBJ1-1,many,CASSKAGKVNTEAFF,TGTGCCAGTAGTAAAGCGGGCAAGGTGAACACTGAAGCTTTCTTT
TRBD1,TRBV6-1,TRBJ1-5,-,CASTPTGNGQPQHF,TGTGCCAGCACTCCGACAGGGAATGGTCAGCCCCAGCATTTT
-,TRBV5-1,TRBJ2-1,-,CASSLDSYSYNEQFF,TGCGCCAGCAGCTTAGACAGTTACTCCTACAATGAGCAGTTCTTC
TRBD1,TRBV6-1,TRBJ1-2,-,CAIARRTGGDYGYTF,TGTGCCATCGCCCGCCGGACAGGGGGGGACTATGGCTACACCTTC
TRBD1,TRBV19,TRBJ2-2,-,CASRKTGVRTGELFF,TGTGCCAGTAGAAAAACAGGGGTGCGCACCGGGGAGCTGTTTTTT
TRBD2,TRBV5-3,TRBJ2-3,-,CARSYPAGGRLSTDTQYF,TGTGCCAGAAGCTATCCGGCGGGAGGGAGGTTAAGCACAGATACGCAGTATTTT
-,TRBV28,TRBJ2-7,once,CASRRDYEQYF,TGTGCCAGCAGACGGGACTACGAGCAGTACTTC
-,TRBV29-1,TRBJ2-1,-,CSLRGANNEQFF,TGCAGCTTAAGAGGTGCAAACAATGAGCAGTTCTTC
-,TRBV7-9,TRBJ1-1,-,CASSHNVPTEAFF,TGTGCCAGCAGTCATAACGTTCCCACTGAAGCTTTCTTT
TRBD1,TRBV5-1,TRBJ1-2,-,CASSLGDRDRGYTF,TGCGCCAGCAGCTTGGGGGACAGGGACCGTGGCTACACCTTC
-,TRBV27,TRBJ2-7,-,CASSLRGNNYEQYF,TGTGCCAGCAGTTTACGGGGAAATAACTACGAGCAGTACTTC
-,TRBV21-1,TRBJ2-7,few,CASSTRTDHPSEQYF,TGTGCCAGCAGCACCCGTACTGACCACCCTTCCGAGCAGTACTTC
TRBD1,TRBV18,TRBJ2-7,-,CASSSQGAMEQYF,TGTGCCAGCTCATCCCAGGGGGCGATGGAGCAGTACTTC